The rows below give T cell receptor beta chains drawn from one sample of a study of cytomegalovirus exposure and HLA in healthy donors. Clones were sequenced by immunoSEQ multiplex PCR, and TCRdb holds only the in-frame ones, with some missing. The profile shows about 60,000 clones, roughly two thirds of them singletons. The sample taken for sequencing was PBMCs. Receptors originate from a man aged 50 or older in good health and CMV-seronegative. Both conserved end residues are part of each CDR3. Some rows mark clone size as missing; the rest say once, few, many or name a class of expanded clone.

. 16 TRBJ1-4 TRBV23-1 CASSQTPGQGTEKLFF
. 16 TRBJ2-1 TRBV7-8 CASSLATGTGVYEQFF
. 16 TRBJ2-2 TRBV5-4 CASSLGGGRSTGELFF
. 13 TRBJ1-2 TRBV15 CATSRDRVYGYTF
. 14 TRBJ1-1 TRBV29-1 CSVEGRGMNTEAFF
. 15 TRBJ2-5 TRBV7-6 CASSLVFLVEETQYF
few 15 TRBJ1-1 TRBV6-5 CASSYSTDPNTEAFF
few 15 TRBJ2-7 TRBV9 CASSVTSGGNEEQYF
. 16 TRBJ2-1 TRBV6-1 CASSKDPGQKYNEQFF
. 11 TRBJ2-1 TRBV6-5 CASGDRREQFF
. 12 TRBJ2-1 TRBV7-9 CASSLAVTGLFF
. 17 TRBJ1-3 TRBV23-1 CASSPRDSWYSGNTIYF
once 18 TRBJ2-3 TRBV9 CASSVEGLAGVRGDTQYF
. 16 TRBJ2-3 TRBV2 CASSVDRAGGPDTQYF
. 11 TRBJ1-1 TRBV30 CAWSADTEAFF
few 16 TRBJ2-7 TRBV11-2 CASSIADRILSYEQYF
few 15 TRBJ1-6 TRBV6-5 CASGRGGARGSPLHF
few 16 TRBJ1-1 TRBV6-5 CASSYSKRYRNTEAFF
. 16 TRBJ2-4 TRBV19 CASTPSSQGAENIQYF
. 12 TRBJ1-5 TRBV15 CATSLESQPQHF
. 15 TRBJ2-7 TRBV27 CASSSERGGAYEQYF
. 14 TRBJ1-2 TRBV15 CATSIGRGAYGYTF
. 17 TRBJ2-3 TRBV19 CASSIDLRRRGTDTQYF
. 16 TRBJ2-7 TRBV6-1 CASSASLAGGLYEQYF
. 18 TRBJ1-2 TRBV5-1 CASSLDPAWTGSNYGYTF
few 16 TRBJ1-1 TRBV7-9 CASSLNPLIGGRGAFF
once 16 TRBJ1-4 TRBV9 CASSREGTGANEKLFF
. 15 TRBJ2-1 TRBV9 CASSSEGTFYNEQFF
few 15 TRBJ1-6 TRBV5-1 CASSLEGQANSPLHF
. 17 TRBJ2-5 TRBV5-4 CASSLGRTSGGQETQYF
. 16 TRBJ2-3 TRBV6-1 CASSALLGGVGDTQYF
. 14 TRBJ1-3 TRBV7-2 CASRPGGSGNTIYF
few 14 TRBJ1-2 TRBV19 CASYEERLLSGYTF
. 15 TRBJ2-7 TRBV6-4 CASSQGAFTPYEQYF
. 16 . TRBV6-5 CASSYSPGASSYEQYF
. 12 TRBJ2-7 TRBV28 CASSLTSYEQYF
. 14 TRBJ1-2 TRBV7-9 CASSLVQGGTGYTF
. 13 TRBJ2-3 TRBV9 CASSGASGNTQYF
. 13 TRBJ1-3 TRBV5-1 CASSRETGNTIYF
. 14 TRBJ2-5 TRBV9 CASSVAGGEETQYF
. 14 TRBJ1-5 TRBV5-6 CASSSYRVDQPQHF
. 14 TRBJ1-2 TRBV28 CASKVGPANYGYTF
. 14 TRBJ2-3 TRBV7-3 CASSSPLETDTQYF
few 16 TRBJ2-2 TRBV5-6 CASSRPRTENTGELFF
. 12 TRBJ1-2 TRBV7-9 CSSSLGQGGYTF
. 18 TRBJ2-3 TRBV11-2 CASSLGRGTGVHTDTQYF
once 18 TRBJ2-5 TRBV11-2 CASSSIRRLAQGEETQYF
. 14 TRBJ1-5 TRBV10-2 CASSLGTGSQPQHF
. 16 TRBJ2-2 TRBV7-9 CASSPTMDRGRGELFF
. 14 TRBJ2-7 TRBV6-6 CASTPKGQGYEQYF
. 15 TRBJ2-7 TRBV10-2 CASSDRTRSSYEQYF
. 14 TRBJ2-5 TRBV30 CAWSSGFRPETQYF
few 11 TRBJ2-5 TRBV20-1 CSGGYGETQYF